One T cell receptor beta chain is described in this entry. Its antigen specificity is not known. Base qualities are not at hand, and no much larger clone is one base apart. This entry is derived from a study of T cells in tuberculosis (dated by TCRdb to 2016 to 2019). For the wider study: In the study, CD1B tetramers and high-throughput TCR immunosequencing were combined to characterize T cells specific for the mycobacterial lipid antigen glucose monomycolate (GMM). A South African clinical cohort compared IGRA-negative adolescents, IGRA-positive adolescents with latent tuberculosis and adults with active tuberculosis, some eleven per group. General findings and caveats noted by the study authors: Clinical samples were selected based on the availability of cryopreserved specimens, with adults included as active tuberculosis cases and adolescents included as controls. An accuracy of 87% (AUROC 0.85 to 0.9) was reached by a classifier using the diverse GMM-specific repertoire, compared with approximately 70% accuracy when GEM motif frequencies were used. Compared with IGRA-negative controls, TCR-alpha repertoires from active tuberculosis had smaller mean NN-distances to GMM-specific TCRs, which suggests clonal expansion of these TCRs. The smaller NN-distances were partly driven by shorter CDR3-alpha lengths in active tuberculosis patients, and the difference for TCR-beta did not reach statistical significance.

The immunoSEQ multiplex PCR assay was used to generate TCR libraries, with TCR-beta and/or TCR-alpha/delta assays applied to each sample. Amplified TCR libraries were sequenced on the Illumina high-throughput platform. On the study's bioinformatics: Clustering and dimensionality reduction relied on pairwise TCRdist distances among GMM-specific receptors from T cells that were either sorted ex vivo or expanded in vitro. The score assigned to each clinical repertoire was mean NN-distance, meaning the average TCRdist to the nearest 10% of tetramer-positive reference sequences. To compute GEM TCR motif frequency, the fraction of unique TCRs matching known GEM sequences by V/J usage and CDR3 length was calculated. Active tuberculosis was classified by linear discriminant analysis with leave-one-out cross-validation, implemented in scikit-learn. TCRdb limited this immuneACCESS table to in-frame rearrangements with V and J called. A share of clones is missing; checked studies link under half to unresolved V genes, and the rest is unexplained. The DNA gave D and trimming, while V, J and clone size come from that table. For this sample there are around 39,000 clones; over 90% appear just once. 6.5% to 9% of the sample rests with the top ten.

At study entry, adolescents were screened for latent tuberculosis infection using a tuberculin skin test and the QuantiFERON-TB GOLD In-Tube IGRA. Immunosequencing was performed on unsorted cryopreserved PBMC and covered some 100,000 T cells per clinical donor on average. Eleven high schools in the Worcester region of the Western Cape, South Africa, served as enrollment sites for adolescents aged 12 to 18 years. Around 10 M. tuberculosis-infected and ten uninfected adolescents were selected with matching for age and sex. PBMC from adolescents were isolated by density centrifugation from freshly drawn heparinized blood and then cryopreserved. The germline ends are 2 bases apart after V is trimmed by 4 bases and J by 0 bases. CDR1 and CDR2 were assigned from the germline V gene as SGHTA and FQGTGA. Measured from the cysteine to the phenylalanine, the CDR3 is 12 residues long. The only DNA kept is the CDR3, 36 bases in frame from the first base.

Sequenced: PBMCs. This clonotype originated in a donor between 10 and 29 years old with latent tuberculosis or without tuberculosis infection. The chain uses TRBV7-3 and TRBJ2-3, with no confidently assigned D gene. The CDR3 region has the sequence CASSSSTDTQYF. The DNA sequence reads TGTGCCAGCAGCTCTAGCACAGATACGCAGTATTTT. When the CDR3 is completed using the reference TRBV7-3 and TRBJ2-3 genes on either side, the full variable domain is GAGVSQTPSNKVTEKGKYVELRCDPISGHTALYWYRQSLGQGPEFLIYFQGTGAADDSGLPNDRFFAVRPEGSVSTLKIQRTERGDSAVYLCASSSSTDTQYFGPGTRLTVL.